These T cell receptor beta chains were read from a single sample in a study of blood T cell repertoires in COVID-19. Here immunoSEQ multiplex PCR was the method, and the copy in TCRdb shows in-frame clones only, minus some. The sample has some 200,000 clones; 70% to 85% are singletons. Sequencing used peripheral blood. The receptors here all came from a woman older than 75 with COVID-19, enrolled during active disease. CDR3s include the opening cysteine and the closing phenylalanine or tryptophan. A D gene is named only where the DNA matches it firmly. Expanded clones are given a class, and other clones once, few, many or no size at all.

clone size: -
D gene: -
J gene: TRBJ1-4
V gene: TRBV5-1
CDR3 DNA: TGCGCCAGCAGCTTCGGCGGGGGAAATGAAAAACTGTTTTTT
CDR3 protein: CASSFGGGNEKLFF

clone size: -
D gene: TRBD1
J gene: TRBJ2-7
V gene: TRBV12-3/TRBV12-4
CDR3 DNA: TGTGCCAGCAGACCCCGACAGGGAAAACAGTACTTC
CDR3 protein: CASRPRQGKQYF

clone size: once
D gene: -
J gene: TRBJ1-3
V gene: TRBV3-1/TRBV3-2
CDR3 DNA: TGTGCCAGCAGCCCCTTCGACCCGGAGGGGACCATATATTTT
CDR3 protein: CASSPFDPEGTIYF

clone size: -
D gene: TRBD1
J gene: TRBJ1-2
V gene: TRBV6-2/TRBV6-3
CDR3 DNA: TGTGCCAGCAGTTTCAACAGGGGGGCTAACTATGGCTACACCTTC
CDR3 protein: CASSFNRGANYGYTF

clone size: -
D gene: TRBD2
J gene: TRBJ2-1
V gene: TRBV5-5
CDR3 DNA: TGTGCCAGCAGCTTCCCGGGAGGCCCCTACAATGAGCAGTTCTTC
CDR3 protein: CASSFPGGPYNEQFF

clone size: -
D gene: -
J gene: TRBJ1-1
V gene: TRBV29-1
CDR3 DNA: TGCAGCGTTGAAGGGAGGACAGCCAACACTGAAGCTTTCTTT
CDR3 protein: CSVEGRTANTEAFF

clone size: -
D gene: -
J gene: TRBJ2-1
V gene: TRBV9
CDR3 DNA: TGTGCCAGCAGCGTAGCTCGGGTTTCCCAGACCTACAATGAGCAGTTCTTC
CDR3 protein: CASSVARVSQTYNEQFF

clone size: once
D gene: -
J gene: TRBJ2-3
V gene: TRBV2
CDR3 DNA: TGTGCCAGCAGCGGAGTGGGTCCTGGAGGGACGCAGTATTTT
CDR3 protein: CASSGVGPGGTQYF

clone size: -
D gene: TRBD2
J gene: TRBJ2-2
V gene: TRBV5-4
CDR3 DNA: TGTGCCAGCATCGATAGAGCGGGGGGGAACACCGGGGAGCTGTTTTTT
CDR3 protein: CASIDRAGGNTGELFF

clone size: once
D gene: -
J gene: TRBJ2-3
V gene: TRBV5-1
CDR3 DNA: TGCGCCAGCAGCTTCACGGGGGATAGGACAGATACGCAGTATTTT
CDR3 protein: CASSFTGDRTDTQYF

clone size: -
D gene: -
J gene: TRBJ1-4
V gene: TRBV28
CDR3 DNA: TGTGCCAGCAGTTTACGTCAGGGAACTAATGAAAAACTGTTTTTT
CDR3 protein: CASSLRQGTNEKLFF

clone size: -
D gene: TRBD1
J gene: TRBJ1-2
V gene: TRBV5-1
CDR3 DNA: TGCGCCAGCAGCTTCACAGGGGGCCCTGGCTACACCTTC
CDR3 protein: CASSFTGGPGYTF

clone size: -
D gene: TRBD2
J gene: TRBJ2-1
V gene: TRBV13
CDR3 DNA: TGTGCCAGTAGTAGGCGGGGGGCCATGTATGAGCAGTTCTTC
CDR3 protein: CASSRRGAMYEQFF

clone size: -
D gene: TRBD1
J gene: TRBJ2-7
V gene: TRBV6-5
CDR3 DNA: TGTGCCAGCAGTTACCAATATACAGGGGGCTACTACGAGCAGTACTTC
CDR3 protein: CASSYQYTGGYYEQYF

clone size: -
D gene: TRBD2
J gene: TRBJ2-1
V gene: TRBV9
CDR3 DNA: TGTGCCAGCAGCCCGGGGGGGGACTCTTACAATGAGCAGTTCTTC
CDR3 protein: CASSPGGDSYNEQFF

clone size: -
D gene: -
J gene: TRBJ1-4
V gene: TRBV6-1
CDR3 DNA: TGTGCCAGCAGTGAAACGTGGGAAGGCATTAGGACTATGTTTTTT
CDR3 protein: CASSETWEGIRTMFF

clone size: few
D gene: -
J gene: TRBJ1-6
V gene: TRBV11-3
CDR3 DNA: TGTGCCAGCAGCTTAAACCAGGCTAATTCACCCCTCCACTTT
CDR3 protein: CASSLNQANSPLHF

clone size: -
D gene: TRBD2
J gene: TRBJ2-6
V gene: TRBV2
CDR3 DNA: TGTGCCAGCAGTGCGGGGGGGTCTGGGGCCAACGTCCTGACTTTC
CDR3 protein: CASSAGGSGANVLTF

clone size: -
D gene: TRBD2
J gene: TRBJ2-7
V gene: TRBV11-2
CDR3 DNA: TGTGCCAGCAGCTCTGGACTAGCGGGAGAAGGGGCCTTC
CDR3 protein: CASSSGLAGEGAF

clone size: -
D gene: -
J gene: TRBJ1-5
V gene: TRBV5-1
CDR3 DNA: TGCGCCAGCAGCCCCGGGACACTAGGGGCTCAGCCCCAGCATTTT
CDR3 protein: CASSPGTLGAQPQHF

clone size: -
D gene: -
J gene: TRBJ2-1
V gene: TRBV5-1
CDR3 DNA: TGCGCCAGCAGCTTGGAGGGGTCAGGCTACAATGAGCAGTTCTTC
CDR3 protein: CASSLEGSGYNEQFF

clone size: -
D gene: -
J gene: TRBJ1-2
V gene: TRBV3-1/TRBV3-2
CDR3 DNA: TGTGCCAGCAGCCAGGGGGCGATCGGCTACACCTTC
CDR3 protein: CASSQGAIGYTF

clone size: few
D gene: -
J gene: TRBJ2-1
V gene: TRBV14
CDR3 DNA: TGTGCCAGCAGCCAAGATAGGGGGTCTAGCGGCAATGAGCAGTTCTTC
CDR3 protein: CASSQDRGSSGNEQFF

clone size: -
D gene: -
J gene: TRBJ2-1
V gene: TRBV2
CDR3 DNA: TGTGCCAGCAGTCTAAGCGGGCGGGTAGGCAATGAGCAGTTCTTC
CDR3 protein: CASSLSGRVGNEQFF

clone size: -
D gene: -
J gene: TRBJ1-1
V gene: TRBV27
CDR3 DNA: TGTGCCAGCAGTCGGGGTGGGAGGGCTGAAGCTTTCTTT
CDR3 protein: CASSRGGRAEAFF

clone size: -
D gene: -
J gene: TRBJ1-1
V gene: TRBV19
CDR3 DNA: TGTGCCAGTAGTATAGGGGGAACAGGGAACACTGAAGCTTTCTTT
CDR3 protein: CASSIGGTGNTEAFF

clone size: -
D gene: -
J gene: TRBJ1-1
V gene: TRBV19
CDR3 DNA: TGTGCCAGTAGTATTACAGGGCGGCTAGCTTTCTTT
CDR3 protein: CASSITGRLAFF

clone size: -
D gene: -
J gene: TRBJ2-7
V gene: TRBV10-3
CDR3 DNA: TGTGCCATACAACCGGGGAGCTCCTACGAGCAGTACTTC
CDR3 protein: CAIQPGSSYEQYF